The present T cell receptor (beta chain) was sequenced within a study of blood T cell repertoires in COVID-19 (TCRdb year 2020). Background for the entire study: The collaborator samples originated in the United States, Italy and Spain and spanned the acute and convalescent phases of COVID-19. Nearly every sample came with metadata listing a de-identified subject ID, COVID-19 status, age in years and sex. Subjects who had been exposed to COVID-19, were actively infected with it, or had recovered from it provided the deeply sampled blood TCRbeta repertoires that made up the dataset. HLA class I and class II types, where available, came from metadata supplied by the sample provider rather than from assay-based typing. The prospective study material was composed of cDNA or gDNA derived from T cells, B-cell-depleted T cells, or PBMCs. The repertoires were released in a freely available public database intended as a resource for research on the immune response to SARS-CoV-2. The samples were drawn from the first 160 participants of the ongoing ImmuneRACE study and from 1,200 or so subjects provided by 6 global collaborators.

The immunoSEQ Assay, a bias-controlled multiplex PCR, was used to amplify TCRbeta CDR3 regions from genomic DNA. As for the original processing: Within the assay, amplification of reference gene primers was used to estimate how many nucleated cells each sample contained. To quantify the absolute abundance of each unique TCRbeta CDR3 rearrangement, sequence reads were collapsed and filtered. For each sample, productive Simpson clonality was calculated by taking the square root of Simpson's diversity index across productive rearrangements. TCRdb took over this immuneACCESS table, retaining in-frame rearrangements with V and J assigned. Such tables are incomplete; in checked studies, under half of the missing clones stem from an unresolved V gene, and the remainder is unexplained. V and J calls and clone size are those listed in that table; D and trimming were worked out from the DNA. For this sample the table gives around 300,000 clones, of which roughly 89% were detected only once. Under 2.5% of the sample belongs to the ten largest clones.

What the research found in general, with its limitations: Clinical and demographic metadata were provided uncurated, with the amount varying by source and participant.

Enrolling through a virtual design, the prospective study's participants ranged in age from about 18 to 100 years and lived across about two dozen United States geographic areas. In the prospective study, cohorts were assigned on the basis of participant-reported clinical history obtained from a screening survey and a study questionnaire. For ImmuneRACE Cohort 3, a participant was defined as recovered based on two consecutive negative NP/OP PCR tests, clearance by a healthcare professional, or resolution of symptoms. Mobile phlebotomists in the prospective study collected whole blood, serum and a nasopharyngeal or oropharyngeal swab from every participant. Prospective study participants could optionally give additional blood draws and questionnaires over a roughly 2-month period. Before DNA extraction, prospective study blood samples were shipped either frozen or at room temperature. CDR1 and CDR2, looked up from the germline V gene, are SGHRS and YFSETQ. Relative to germline, V is 2 bases shorter and J is 8 bases shorter, with 17 bases between their ends. The CDR3 goes from the cysteine to the phenylalanine over 15 residues. CDR3 DNA only is kept here, 45 bases in frame from base 1.

A remark on this clone: The clone's antigen remains unknown. There are no base qualities to consult, and no much larger clone falls within one base.

The chain was built from TRBV5-1 and TRBJ1-3; the best D guess is TRBD1, with 6 bases matching. The TCR originated in a woman aged 55-70 years who had recovered from COVID-19. Sequencing used PBMCs or T cells enriched from blood (not recorded which). Read as DNA, the sequence is TGCGCCAGCAGCTTCGTGACAGGAGGAGGAGACACCATATATTTT. The encoded protein is CASSFVTGGGDTIYF.